These 10 T cell receptor beta chains share one sample of origin, sequenced in a study of cytotoxic CD8 clonotypes in ibrutinib-treated CLL. The method was immunoSEQ multiplex PCR; TCRdb's version includes in-frame clones alone and lacks a portion of them. The data show around 200,000 clones, 70% seen once. The sample was PBMCs, taken after 12 months of ibrutinib treatment. These receptors came from a human donor with chronic lymphocytic leukemia.

This chain connects TRBV9 to TRBJ1-1, with 7 bases fitting TRBD1. Germline V gene data show CDR1 as SGDLS and CDR2 as YYNGEE. CDR3 length: 14 amino acids. The V gene end was trimmed by 0 bases and the J gene end by 4 bases; junction bases not matched to a gene: 3. CDR3 region: CASSVEGGGTEAFF. CDR3 nucleotides: TGTGCCAGCAGCGTAGAAGGGGGCGGCACTGAAGCTTTCTTT.

V is TRBV7-3 and J is TRBJ2-6; 7 bases line up with TRBD1. Germline loops: CDR1 SGHTA, CDR2 FQGTGA. The junction had 7 bases not matched to a gene; V was cut back by 5 bases and J by 0 bases. The CDR3 runs 17 residues. The CDR3 reads CASSKTGPGSGANVLTF. The CDR3 region has the DNA TGTGCCAGCAGCAAGACAGGGCCGGGCTCTGGGGCCAACGTCCTGACTTTC.

This clone was observed a single time. The CDR3 DNA reads as TGTGCCAGCAGTCTCCCGGGACTAGCAATCGAGAACACCGGGGAGCTGTTTTTT. It codes for CASSLPGLAIENTGELFF. The V call is TRBV28, the J call TRBJ2-2, with 9 nucleotides matching TRBD2. Germline V gives CDR1 MDHEN, CDR2 SYDVKM. Trimming took 5 bases from V and 1 from J; bases not matched to a gene: 11. This CDR3 comprises 18 residues.

This sequence joins TRBV2 and TRBJ2-7; no definite D call. Germline CDR1 reads SNHLY; CDR2 reads FYNNEI. The germline V and J ends were trimmed by 4 bases and 6 bases, with 19 bases remaining between them. The CDR3 loop spans 15 amino acids. The CDR3 reads CASSAGDWAAGEQYF. The CDR3, as DNA: TGTGCCAGCAGTGCGGGTGACTGGGCCGCAGGCGAGCAGTACTTC. The full variable domain, with the rest looked up from reference TRBV2 and TRBJ2-7, is EPEVTQTPSHQVTQMGQEVILRCVPISNHLYFYWYRQILGQKVEFLVSFYNNEISEKSEIFDDQFSVERPDGSNFTLKIRSTKLEDSAMYFCASSAGDWAAGEQYFGPGTRLTVT.

This clone occurred a few times. This chain joins TRBV7-2 and TRBJ2-3; 7 positions match TRBD2. The CDR3 extends over 13 amino acids. Germline V gene lookup returns CDR1 SGHTA and CDR2 FQGNSA. Germline trimming cut 3 bases from V and 4 bases from J; bases unmatched to any gene: 1. CDR3 DNA: TGTGCCAGCAGCTTGGGGGGGGCAGATACGCAGTATTTT. It codes for CASSLGGADTQYF.

The rearrangement joins TRBV20-1 to TRBJ2-1; no clear D gene. This CDR3 is 11 amino acids long. V was clipped by 6 bases and J by 5 bases, with 8 bases between them. In germline, CDR1 is DFQATT, CDR2 SNEGSKA (reference sequence). Written as DNA, the CDR3 is TGCAGTGCCAGATACAACAATGAGCAGTTCTTC. Translating it yields CSARYNNEQFF.

In this sample, this clone turned up a few times. The V and J genes are TRBV2 and TRBJ1-1; 7 positions agree with TRBD1. The CDR3 length is 15 residues. Germline trimming cut 5 bases from V and 2 bases from J; bases unmatched to any gene: 8. CDR1 is SNHLY and CDR2 is FYNNEI in the germline V gene. The CDR3 nucleotides read TGTGCCAGCAGTTCACAGGGGCTCTCAAACACTGAAGCTTTCTTT. This codes for CASSSQGLSNTEAFF.

The rearrangement uses TRBV6-6 and TRBJ1-1, with 10 bases that match TRBD1. With 6 bases clipped from V and 3 bases from J, the junction kept 4 bases outside the gene matches. The CDR3 is 14 amino acids. Germline V gene sequence: CDR1 MNHNY, CDR2 SVGAGI (reference sequence). CDR3 residues: CASSYGQGDTEAFF. For the CDR3, the DNA is TGTGCCAGCAGCTATGGACAGGGGGACACTGAAGCTTTCTTT.

This clone was seen a handful of times. The chain joins TRBV9 to TRBJ1-6; D is undetermined. This CDR3 region has 15 residues. With 3 bases removed from V and 6 bases from J, the gap between germline ends came to 13 bases. Germline-derived CDR1 and CDR2 are SGDLS and YYNGEE. The CDR3 bases are TGTGCCAGCAGCGCTCAAGAACAGAGTAATTCACCCCTCCACTTT. Translation: CASSAQEQSNSPLHF.

The table lists this clone with a count of one. The rearrangement uses TRBV5-1 and TRBJ1-4; D is possibly TRBD1 (5 bases). CDR3 length: 15 residues. V was pared by 5 bases and J by 0 bases, with 11 bases between. Germline V gene sequence: CDR1 SGHRS, CDR2 YFSETQ. Written as DNA, the CDR3 is TGCGCCAGCAGGCATGACAGCACAACTAATGAAAAACTGTTTTTT. Its protein is CASRHDSTTNEKLFF.